The 5 T cell receptor beta chains below come from one sample, sequenced in a study of cytomegalovirus exposure and HLA in healthy donors. Amplification used 60 Vbeta primers and 13 Jbeta primers. Method: immunoSEQ multiplex PCR; TCRdb's copy keeps in-frame clones and lacks some. The sample has 120,000 or so clones, 80% seen once. The sequencing input was PBMCs. Receptors were obtained from a female donor in good health and CMV-seronegative.

This clone was detected a few times. A read error may produce the germline difference seen at one junction end. This chain connects TRBV7-9 to TRBJ2-5, with D maybe TRBD2 (6 bases). Germline V gene lookup returns CDR1 SEHNR and CDR2 FQNEAQ (reference sequence). The CDR3 sequence is 18 residues long. The CDR3 DNA reads as TGTTCCAGCAGCTTAGGTTTCCGGAGCGGGCGGGATAGAGAGACCCAGTACTTC. This encodes CSSSLGFRSGRDRETQYF. Based on the CDR3 plus reference TRBV7-9 and TRBJ2-5, the full variable domain is DTGVSQNPRHKITKRGQNVTFRCDPISEHNRLYWYRQTLGQGPEFLTYFQNEAQLEKSRLLSDRFSAERPKGSFSTLEIQRTEQGDSAMYLCSSSLGFRSGRDRETQYFGPGTRLLVL.

This clone was detected a few times. This chain uses TRBV27 with TRBJ2-1; possibly TRBD1 for D (6 bases). The CDR3 spans 14 residues. V lost 5 bases to trimming and J lost 2 bases, with 10 bases between them. The germline V gene has CDR1 MNHEY and CDR2 SMNVEV (reference sequence). DNA for the CDR3: TGTGCCAGCAGTCCAGGGACAACCTACAATGAGCAGTTCTTC. It translates to CASSPGTTYNEQFF.

V and J are TRBV30 and TRBJ2-7, with 7 bases aligning to TRBD1. Germline V lookup: CDR1 GTSNPN, CDR2 SVGIG (reference sequence). Trimming took 1 base from V and 1 from J; bases not matched to a gene: 4. The length of the CDR3 is 14 residues. The DNA for the CDR3 is TGTGCCTGGAGTGGACAGGGTGGGTCCTACGAGCAGTACTTC. This gives the protein CAWSGQGGSYEQYF.

This chain joins TRBV5-5 and TRBJ1-1; D possibly corresponds to TRBD1 (6 bases). V lost 2 bases and J 7 bases, leaving 12 bases between the germline ends. This CDR3 comprises 13 residues. CDR1 is SGHKS, CDR2 YYEKEE, per germline (reference sequence). The CDR3 protein is CASSLIRGSEAFF. DNA of the CDR3: TGTGCCAGCAGCTTAATCAGGGGTAGTGAAGCTTTCTTT. The complete variable domain, with remaining parts taken from reference TRBV5-5 and TRBJ1-1, reads DAGVTQSPTHLIKTRGQQVTLRCSPISGHKSVSWYQQVLGQGPQFIFQYYEKEERGRGNFPDRFSARQFPNYSSELNVNALLLGDSALYLCASSLIRGSEAFFGQGTRLTVV.

The chain is built from TRBV6-1 and TRBJ1-1, with D possibly being TRBD1 (5 bases). CDR1 and CDR2 (germline): MNHNS, SASEGT. The V and J ends lost 6 bases and 1 base respectively, with 15 bases between them. The CDR3 spans 15 residues. The DNA of the CDR3 is TGTGCCAGCAGACCTACGATCAGGGCGAACACTGAAGCTTTCTTT. This translates into CASRPTIRANTEAFF.